Presented here are 9 T cell receptor beta chains from one specimen sequenced in a study of T cell responses to AZD1222 COVID-19 vaccine. Method: immunoSEQ multiplex PCR; TCRdb's copy keeps in-frame clones and lacks some. The data show around 180,000 clones, approximately 87% seen once. Sequences were derived from peripheral blood, sampled on day 0 of MenACWY control vaccination. These receptors all come from an adult in good health.

The rearrangement uses TRBV7-2 and TRBJ2-7; D remains unclear. The germline CDR1 and CDR2 sequences are SGHTA and FQGNSA. V was cut by 5 bases and J by 0 bases, with 17 bases left in between. This CDR3 region has 16 residues. This chain's CDR3 is CASSLPARTLSYEQYF. In DNA form, the CDR3 reads TGTGCCAGCAGCCTCCCCGCACGGACCCTCTCCTACGAGCAGTACTTC.

As concerns this clone: This specimen includes other DNA sequences encoding the same CDR3. The chain employs TRBV7-3 and TRBJ2-5; 12 bases agree with TRBD2. The CDR3 runs to 13 residues. Germline loops: CDR1 SGHTA, CDR2 FQGTGA. Trimming cost V 5 bases and J 5 bases; bases outside gene matches: 0. The CDR3 is CASSLAGGETQYF. DNA for the CDR3: TGTGCCAGCAGCCTAGCGGGAGGGGAGACCCAGTACTTC.

V is TRBV28 and J is TRBJ1-2, with D perhaps TRBD1 (6 bases). CDR3 length: 14 residues. Germline V lookup: CDR1 MDHEN, CDR2 SYDVKM. V was trimmed by 5 bases and J by 5 bases, leaving 15 bases between them. The CDR3 nucleotides read TGTGCCAGCAGTCTAACCACAGGGAGGTATGGCTACACCTTC. Its protein product is CASSLTTGRYGYTF.

The V and J genes are TRBV11-3 and TRBJ2-3, with TRBD2 as a possible D gene (6 bases). V was trimmed by 4 bases and J by 4 bases, leaving 6 bases between them. The CDR3 totals 12 residues. Germline assignment: CDR1 SGHNT and CDR2 YENEEA. CDR3 loop: CASSSGADTQYF. The CDR3 bases are TGTGCCAGCAGCTCGGGGGCAGATACGCAGTATTTT.

The chain joins TRBV9 to TRBJ2-3, with 7 bases lining up with TRBD2. The germline gives CDR1 SGDLS, CDR2 YYNGEE. The CDR3 is made up of 18 amino acids. The V segment lost 3 bases and the J segment 2 bases; nucleotides outside the gene matches: 15. This CDR3 is CASSGSVGGLTTTDTQYF. CDR3 bases: TGTGCCAGCAGCGGTAGCGTTGGGGGACTAACCACCACAGATACGCAGTATTTT.

The chain couples TRBV4-3 to TRBJ1-3; D remains ambiguous. CDR3 length: 17 residues. CDR1 is LGHNA and CDR2 is YSLEER in the germline V gene. The V and J ends lost 0 bases and 2 bases respectively, with 14 bases between them. For the CDR3, the DNA is TGCGCCAGCAGCCAAGATCCCGACGGCCTTCCTGGAAACACCATATATTTT. This sequence encodes CASSQDPDGLPGNTIYF.

The chain employs TRBV7-3 and TRBJ2-3, with 9 nucleotides matching TRBD2. Trimming at V came to 5 bases and at J to 6 bases, leaving 12 bases not matched to a gene. The CDR3 sequence is 16 residues long. CDR1 and CDR2 (germline): SGHTA, FQGTGA. CDR3 nucleotide sequence: TGTGCCAGCAGCCCGACGTTTAGCGGGAGTCCCGATACGCAGTATTTT. Translation gives CASSPTFSGSPDTQYF.

The chain carries TRBV19 and TRBJ2-5; perhaps TRBD1 as D (6 bases). CDR3 length: 15 residues. Germline V gene lookup returns CDR1 LNHDA and CDR2 SQIVND (reference sequence). The germline V and J ends were trimmed by 10 bases and 5 bases, with 23 bases remaining between them. The CDR3 region has the DNA TGTGCCAACTACTGGACAGCCCAAAAGGTGGAGACCCAGTACTTC. Protein: CANYWTAQKVETQYF.

The chain employs TRBV30 and TRBJ2-7; a weak D match, TRBD1 (6 bases). The V gene lost 0 bases and the J gene lost 4 bases, with 10 bases spanning the gap. Germline CDR1 reads GTSNPN; CDR2 reads SVGIG (reference sequence). The CDR3 is made up of 13 amino acids. The CDR3 nucleotides are TGTGCCTGGAGTGTCAGGGGCGGGTACGAGCAGTACTTC. This sequence encodes CAWSVRGGYEQYF.